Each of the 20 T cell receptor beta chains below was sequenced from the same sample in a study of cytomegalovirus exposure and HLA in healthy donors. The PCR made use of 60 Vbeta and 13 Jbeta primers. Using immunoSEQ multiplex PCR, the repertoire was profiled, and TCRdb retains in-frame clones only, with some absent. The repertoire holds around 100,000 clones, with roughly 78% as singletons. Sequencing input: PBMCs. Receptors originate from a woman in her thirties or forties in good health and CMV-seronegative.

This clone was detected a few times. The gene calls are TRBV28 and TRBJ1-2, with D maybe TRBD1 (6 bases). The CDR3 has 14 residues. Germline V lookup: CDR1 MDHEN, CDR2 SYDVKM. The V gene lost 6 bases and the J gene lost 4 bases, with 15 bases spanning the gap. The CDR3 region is CASRTQGYTYGYTF. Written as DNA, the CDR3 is TGTGCCAGCAGGACTCAGGGGTATACCTATGGCTACACCTTC.

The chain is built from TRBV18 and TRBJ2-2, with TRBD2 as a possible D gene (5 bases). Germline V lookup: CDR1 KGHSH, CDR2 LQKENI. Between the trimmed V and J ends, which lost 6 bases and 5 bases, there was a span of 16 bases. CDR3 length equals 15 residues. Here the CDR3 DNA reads TGTGCCAGCTCCCGTACCGCCTTAGCGACCGGGGAGCTGTTTTTT. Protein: CASSRTALATGELFF.

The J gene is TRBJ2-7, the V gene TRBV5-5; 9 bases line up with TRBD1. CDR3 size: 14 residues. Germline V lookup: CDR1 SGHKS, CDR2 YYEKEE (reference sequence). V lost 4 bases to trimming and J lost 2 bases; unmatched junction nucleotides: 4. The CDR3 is CASSGTGLAYEQYF. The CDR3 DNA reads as TGTGCCAGCAGCGGGACAGGGCTCGCCTACGAGCAGTACTTC.

The CDR3 DNA is TGTGCCAGCAGCTACCTTCCCGGGGGTGGGAGGAACTCCTACGAGCAGTACTTC. Its protein product is CASSYLPGGGRNSYEQYF. V usage is TRBV5-4 and J usage is TRBJ2-7, with D maybe TRBD2 (6 bases). Germline V CDR1 and CDR2: SGHNT, YYREEE (reference sequence). The V and J ends lost 3 bases and 0 bases respectively, with 22 bases between them. The CDR3 runs to 18 residues. Using reference TRBV5-4 and TRBJ2-7 for the parts outside the CDR3, the full variable domain is ETGVTQSPTHLIKTRGQQVTLRCSSQSGHNTVSWYQQALGQGPQFIFQYYREEENGRGNFPPRFSGLQFPNYSSELNVNALELDDSALYLCASSYLPGGGRNSYEQYFGPGTRLTVT.

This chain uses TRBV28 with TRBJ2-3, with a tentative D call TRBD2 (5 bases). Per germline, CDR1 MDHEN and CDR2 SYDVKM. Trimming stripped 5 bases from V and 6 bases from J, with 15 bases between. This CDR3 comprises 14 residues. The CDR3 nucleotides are TGTGCCAGCAGTCTCGACCCGAGGGTTGATACGCAGTATTTT. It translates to CASSLDPRVDTQYF.

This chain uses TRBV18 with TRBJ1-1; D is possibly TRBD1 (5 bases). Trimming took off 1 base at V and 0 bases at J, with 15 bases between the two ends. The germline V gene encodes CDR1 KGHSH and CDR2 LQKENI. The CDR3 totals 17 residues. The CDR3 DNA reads TGTGCCAGCTCACCACGGGGGGTCCCACTTATGAACACTGAAGCTTTCTTT. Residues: CASSPRGVPLMNTEAFF.

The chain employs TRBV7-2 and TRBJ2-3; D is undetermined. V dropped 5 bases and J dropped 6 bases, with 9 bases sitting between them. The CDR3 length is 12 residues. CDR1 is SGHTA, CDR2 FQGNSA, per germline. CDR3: CASSRHGDTQYF. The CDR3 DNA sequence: TGTGCCAGCAGCCGGCACGGGGATACGCAGTATTTT.

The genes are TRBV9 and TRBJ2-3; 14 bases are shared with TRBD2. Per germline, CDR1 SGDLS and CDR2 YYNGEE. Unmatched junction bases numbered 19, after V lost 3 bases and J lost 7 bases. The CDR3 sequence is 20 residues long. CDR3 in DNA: TGTGCCAGCAGCGCTAGTCTTGGGGGCTGGACTAGCGGGAGGCCACATACGCAGTATTTT. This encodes CASSASLGGWTSGRPHTQYF.

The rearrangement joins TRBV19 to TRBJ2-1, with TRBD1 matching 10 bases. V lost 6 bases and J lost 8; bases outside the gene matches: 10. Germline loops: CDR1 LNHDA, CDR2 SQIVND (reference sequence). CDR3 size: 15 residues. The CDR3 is CASSSTGQGWDEQFF. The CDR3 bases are TGTGCCAGTAGCTCGACGGGACAGGGGTGGGATGAGCAGTTCTTC. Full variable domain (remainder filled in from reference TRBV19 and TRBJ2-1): DGGITQSPKYLFRKEGQNVTLSCEQNLNHDAMYWYRQDPGQGLRLIYYSQIVNDFQKGDIAEGYSVSREKKESFPLTVTSAQKNPTAFYLCASSSTGQGWDEQFFGPGTRLTVL.

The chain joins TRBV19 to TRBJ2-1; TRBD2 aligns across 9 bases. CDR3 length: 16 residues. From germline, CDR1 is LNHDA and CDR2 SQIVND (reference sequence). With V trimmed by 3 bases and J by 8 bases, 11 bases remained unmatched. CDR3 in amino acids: CASSIFGGRALDEQFF. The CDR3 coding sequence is TGTGCCAGTAGTATTTTCGGCGGGAGGGCCCTGGATGAGCAGTTCTTC.

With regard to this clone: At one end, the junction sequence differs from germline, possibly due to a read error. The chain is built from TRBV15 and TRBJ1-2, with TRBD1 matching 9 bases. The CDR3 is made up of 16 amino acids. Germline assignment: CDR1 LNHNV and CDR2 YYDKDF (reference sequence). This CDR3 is CATSRDWTGDIDGYTF. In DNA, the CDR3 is TGTGCCACTAGCAGAGATTGGACAGGGGATATCGATGGCTACACCTTC.

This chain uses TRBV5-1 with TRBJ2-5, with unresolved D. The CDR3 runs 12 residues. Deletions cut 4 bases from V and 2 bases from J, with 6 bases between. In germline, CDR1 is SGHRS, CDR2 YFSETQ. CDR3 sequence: CASSDSQETQYF. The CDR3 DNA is TGCGCCAGCAGCGACTCACAAGAGACCCAGTACTTC.

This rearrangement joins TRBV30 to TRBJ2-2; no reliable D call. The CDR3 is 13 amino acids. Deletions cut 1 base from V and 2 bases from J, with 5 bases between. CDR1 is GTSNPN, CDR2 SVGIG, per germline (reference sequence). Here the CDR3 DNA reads TGTGCCTGGAGTGCGAGTAACACCGGGGAGCTGTTTTTT. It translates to CAWSASNTGELFF.

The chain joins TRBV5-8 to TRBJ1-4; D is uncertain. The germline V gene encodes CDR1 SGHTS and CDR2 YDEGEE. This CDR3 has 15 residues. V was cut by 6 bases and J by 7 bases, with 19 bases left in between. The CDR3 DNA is TGTGCCAGCATCCCCCGGGGATTTTTGGGTGAAAAACTGTTTTTT. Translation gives CASIPRGFLGEKLFF.

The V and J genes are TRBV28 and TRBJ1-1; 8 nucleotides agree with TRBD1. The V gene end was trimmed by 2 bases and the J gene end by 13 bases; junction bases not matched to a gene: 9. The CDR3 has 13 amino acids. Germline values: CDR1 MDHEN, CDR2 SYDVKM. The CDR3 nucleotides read TGTGCCAGCAGTTTAGGCAGGGGGCTGGTTAATTTCTTT. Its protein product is CASSLGRGLVNFF.

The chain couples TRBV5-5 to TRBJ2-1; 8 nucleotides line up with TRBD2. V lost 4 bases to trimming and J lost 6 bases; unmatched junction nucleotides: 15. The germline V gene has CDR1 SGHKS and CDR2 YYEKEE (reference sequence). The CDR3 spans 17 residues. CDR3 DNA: TGTGCCAGCAGCCCTTCGACCGGGACTAGTTGGGCCAATGAGCAGTTCTTC. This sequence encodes CASSPSTGTSWANEQFF.

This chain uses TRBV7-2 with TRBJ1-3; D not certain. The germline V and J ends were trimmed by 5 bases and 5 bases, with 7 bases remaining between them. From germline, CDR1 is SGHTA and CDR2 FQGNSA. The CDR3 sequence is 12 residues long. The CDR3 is CASSLLRNTIYF. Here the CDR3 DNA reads TGTGCCAGCAGCCTACTTAGAAACACCATATATTTT.

The CDR3 here is CASSQREDLGYEQYF. In nucleotides, the CDR3 is TGCGCCAGCAGCCAAAGGGAGGACTTAGGGTACGAGCAGTACTTC. The chain combines TRBV4-3 with TRBJ2-7; possibly TRBD2 for D (6 bases). Trimming shortened V by 2 bases and J by 4 bases, and 15 bases separated the two germline ends. The CDR3 length is 15 residues. The germline gives CDR1 LGHNA, CDR2 YSLEER.

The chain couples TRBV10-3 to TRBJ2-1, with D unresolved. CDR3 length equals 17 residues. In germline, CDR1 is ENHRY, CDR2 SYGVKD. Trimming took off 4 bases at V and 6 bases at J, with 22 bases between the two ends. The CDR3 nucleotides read TGTGCCATCAGTGTCGCGGCGCCTTTCTTAGGCGGCAATGAGCAGTTCTTC. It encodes CAISVAAPFLGGNEQFF.

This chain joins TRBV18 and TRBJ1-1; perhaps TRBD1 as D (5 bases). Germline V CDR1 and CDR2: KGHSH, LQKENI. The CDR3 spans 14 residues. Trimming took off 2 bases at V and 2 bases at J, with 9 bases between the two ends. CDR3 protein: CASSPGQGNTEAFF. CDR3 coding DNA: TGTGCCAGCTCACCAGGGCAGGGCAACACTGAAGCTTTCTTT.